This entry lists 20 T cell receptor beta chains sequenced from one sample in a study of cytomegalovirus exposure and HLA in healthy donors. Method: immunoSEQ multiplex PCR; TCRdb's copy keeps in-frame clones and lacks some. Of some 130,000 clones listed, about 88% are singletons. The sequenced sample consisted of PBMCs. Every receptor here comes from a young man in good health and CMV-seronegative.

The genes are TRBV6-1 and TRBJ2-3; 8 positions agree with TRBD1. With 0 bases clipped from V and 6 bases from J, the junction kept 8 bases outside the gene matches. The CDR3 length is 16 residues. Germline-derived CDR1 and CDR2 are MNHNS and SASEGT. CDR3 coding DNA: TGTGCCAGCAGTGAAGCGGGGCAGGGGGCAGGGGATACGCAGTATTTT. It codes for CASSEAGQGAGDTQYF.

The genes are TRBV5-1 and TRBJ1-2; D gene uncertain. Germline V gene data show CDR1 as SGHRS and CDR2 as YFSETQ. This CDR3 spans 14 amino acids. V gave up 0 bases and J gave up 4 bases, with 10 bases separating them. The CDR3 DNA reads TGCGCCAGCAGCTTGGGGGCAGCTCTCTATGGCTACACCTTC. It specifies CASSLGAALYGYTF. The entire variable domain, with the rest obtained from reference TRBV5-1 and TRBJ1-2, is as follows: KAGVTQTPRYLIKTRGQQVTLSCSPISGHRSVSWYQQTPGQGLQFLFEYFSETQRNKGNFPGRFSGRQFSNSRSEMNVSTLELGDSALYLCASSLGAALYGYTFGSGTRLTVV.

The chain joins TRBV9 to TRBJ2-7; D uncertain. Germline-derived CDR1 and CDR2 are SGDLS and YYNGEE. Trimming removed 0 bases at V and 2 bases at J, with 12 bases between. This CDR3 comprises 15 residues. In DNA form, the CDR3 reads TGTGCCAGCAGCGTAGGGCCAGGTAATACCTACGAGCAGTACTTC. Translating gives CASSVGPGNTYEQYF.

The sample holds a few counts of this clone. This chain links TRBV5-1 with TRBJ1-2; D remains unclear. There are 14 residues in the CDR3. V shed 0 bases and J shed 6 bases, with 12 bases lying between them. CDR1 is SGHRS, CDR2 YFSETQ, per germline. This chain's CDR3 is CASSLAQQRNGYTF. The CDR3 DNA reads TGCGCCAGCAGCTTGGCCCAGCAGAGGAATGGCTACACCTTC.

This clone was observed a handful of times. The CDR3 nucleotides read TGTGCCAGTAGTATAGATCAGCGGGGAGGTGTTGGCTACACCTTC. Protein: CASSIDQRGGVGYTF. The chain is built from TRBV19 and TRBJ1-2; D gene ambiguous. V shed 0 bases and J shed 7 bases, with 15 bases lying between them. This CDR3 contains 15 residues. Germline assignment: CDR1 LNHDA and CDR2 SQIVND (reference sequence).

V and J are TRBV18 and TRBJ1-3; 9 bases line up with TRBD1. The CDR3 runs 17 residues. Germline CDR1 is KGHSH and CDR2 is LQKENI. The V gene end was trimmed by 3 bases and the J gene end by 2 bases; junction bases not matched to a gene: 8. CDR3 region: CASSPAGTGRTGNTIYF. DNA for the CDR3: TGTGCCAGCTCACCGGCCGGGACAGGGAGGACTGGAAACACCATATATTTT.

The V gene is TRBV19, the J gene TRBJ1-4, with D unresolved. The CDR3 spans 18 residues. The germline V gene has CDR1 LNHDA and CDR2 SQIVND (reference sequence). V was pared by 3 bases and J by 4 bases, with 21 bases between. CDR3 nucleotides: TGTGCCAGTAGTATTTGGGGTGGCGGGCCGGAGAGTAATGAAAAACTGTTTTTT. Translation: CASSIWGGGPESNEKLFF. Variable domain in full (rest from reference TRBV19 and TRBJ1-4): DGGITQSPKYLFRKEGQNVTLSCEQNLNHDAMYWYRQDPGQGLRLIYYSQIVNDFQKGDIAEGYSVSREKKESFPLTVTSAQKNPTAFYLCASSIWGGGPESNEKLFFGSGTQLSVL.

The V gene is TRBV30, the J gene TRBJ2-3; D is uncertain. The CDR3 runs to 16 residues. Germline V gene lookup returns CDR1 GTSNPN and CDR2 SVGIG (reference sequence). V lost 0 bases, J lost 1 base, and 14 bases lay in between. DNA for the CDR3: TGTGCCTGGAGTGTGTCGACACCCGAACGCACAGATACGCAGTATTTT. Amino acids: CAWSVSTPERTDTQYF.

In DNA form, the CDR3 reads TGCGCCAGCAGCATGGCAGGTTTGGATGAAAAACTGTTTTTT. This gives the protein CASSMAGLDEKLFF. The genes are TRBV5-1 and TRBJ1-4; D ambiguous. The CDR3 consists of 14 residues. The V and J ends lost 4 bases and 6 bases respectively, with 13 bases between them. Germline CDR1 SGHRS, CDR2 YFSETQ.

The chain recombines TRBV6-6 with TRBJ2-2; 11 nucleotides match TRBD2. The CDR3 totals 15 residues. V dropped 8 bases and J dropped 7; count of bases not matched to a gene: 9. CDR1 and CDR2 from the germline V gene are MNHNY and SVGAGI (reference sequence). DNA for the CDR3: TGTGCCAGCCGTTTCTTAGCGGGAGGGAGCGGGGAGCTGTTTTTT. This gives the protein CASRFLAGGSGELFF.

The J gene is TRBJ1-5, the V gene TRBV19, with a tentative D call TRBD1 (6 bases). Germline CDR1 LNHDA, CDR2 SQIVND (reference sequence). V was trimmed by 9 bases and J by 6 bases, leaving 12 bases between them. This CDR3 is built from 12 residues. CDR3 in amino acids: CASRDNFQPQHF. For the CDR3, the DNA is TGTGCCAGCCGGGACAATTTTCAGCCCCAGCATTTT.

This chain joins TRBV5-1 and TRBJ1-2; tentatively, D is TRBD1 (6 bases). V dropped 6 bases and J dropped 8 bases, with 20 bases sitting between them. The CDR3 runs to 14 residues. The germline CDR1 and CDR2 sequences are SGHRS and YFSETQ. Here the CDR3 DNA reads TGCGCCAGCAAATCTACAGGGCAGGGCGAGGGCTACACCTTC. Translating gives CASKSTGQGEGYTF.

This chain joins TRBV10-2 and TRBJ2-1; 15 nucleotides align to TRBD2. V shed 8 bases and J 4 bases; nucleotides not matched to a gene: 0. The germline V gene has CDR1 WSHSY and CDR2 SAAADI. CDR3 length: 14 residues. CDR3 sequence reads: CASGTSGGYNEQFF. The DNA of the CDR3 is TGCGCCAGCGGGACTAGCGGGGGGTACAATGAGCAGTTCTTC.

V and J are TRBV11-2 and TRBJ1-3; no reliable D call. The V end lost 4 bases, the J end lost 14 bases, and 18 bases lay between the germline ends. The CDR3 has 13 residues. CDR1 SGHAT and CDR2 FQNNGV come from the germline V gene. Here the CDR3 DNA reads TGTGCCAGCAGCTCAGAGAGGGTGGCGGCCGTATATTTT. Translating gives CASSSERVAAVYF. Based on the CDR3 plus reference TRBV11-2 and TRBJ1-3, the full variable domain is EAGVAQSPRYKIIEKRQSVAFWCNPISGHATLYWYQQILGQGPKLLIQFQNNGVVDDSQLPKDRFSAERLKGVDSTLKIQPAKLEDSAVYLCASSSERVAAVYFGEGSWLTVV.

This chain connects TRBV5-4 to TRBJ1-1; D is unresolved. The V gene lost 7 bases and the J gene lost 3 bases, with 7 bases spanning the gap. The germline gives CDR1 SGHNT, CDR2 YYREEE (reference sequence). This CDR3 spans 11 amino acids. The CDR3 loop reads CASSQDTEAFF. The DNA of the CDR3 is TGTGCCAGCTCGCAGGACACTGAAGCTTTCTTT.

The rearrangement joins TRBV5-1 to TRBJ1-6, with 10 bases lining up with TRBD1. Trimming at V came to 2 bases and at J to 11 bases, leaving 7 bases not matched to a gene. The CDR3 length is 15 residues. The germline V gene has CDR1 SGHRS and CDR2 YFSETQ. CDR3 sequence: CASSFSGQGSAPLHF. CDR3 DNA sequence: TGCGCCAGCAGCTTCTCGGGACAGGGGTCTGCACCCCTCCACTTT. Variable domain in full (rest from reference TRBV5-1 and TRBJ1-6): KAGVTQTPRYLIKTRGQQVTLSCSPISGHRSVSWYQQTPGQGLQFLFEYFSETQRNKGNFPGRFSGRQFSNSRSEMNVSTLELGDSALYLCASSFSGQGSAPLHFGNGTRLTVT.

This chain's CDR3 is CAVGQAGEKLFF. CDR3 in DNA: TGTGCCGTTGGTCAAGCAGGCGAAAAACTGTTTTTT. The chain is built from TRBV6-6 and TRBJ1-4; no definite D call. From germline, CDR1 is MNHNY and CDR2 SVGAGI (reference sequence). Between the trimmed V and J ends, which lost 11 bases and 8 bases, there was a span of 15 bases. The CDR3 sequence is 12 residues long.

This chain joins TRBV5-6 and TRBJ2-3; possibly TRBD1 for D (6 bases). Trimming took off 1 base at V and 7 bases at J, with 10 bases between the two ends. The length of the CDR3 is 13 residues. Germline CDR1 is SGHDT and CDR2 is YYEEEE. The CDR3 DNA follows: TGTGCCAGCAGCTTGCTGGGGGCAAATACGCAGTATTTT. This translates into CASSLLGANTQYF.

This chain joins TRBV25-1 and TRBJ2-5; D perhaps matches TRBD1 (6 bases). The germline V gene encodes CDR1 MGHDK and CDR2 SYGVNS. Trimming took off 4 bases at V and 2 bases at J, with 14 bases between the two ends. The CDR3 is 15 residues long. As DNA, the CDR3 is TGTGCCAGCAGTGCACTGACAGGCTTACAAGAGACCCAGTACTTC. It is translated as CASSALTGLQETQYF.

CDR3 protein: CASRTTGGWGEQFF. Written as DNA, the CDR3 is TGTGCCAGCAGGACGACAGGGGGTTGGGGTGAGCAGTTCTTC. This sequence joins TRBV2 and TRBJ2-1; 9 nucleotides match TRBD1. With V trimmed by 6 bases and J by 9 bases, 9 bases remained unmatched. The CDR3 totals 14 residues. Germline V gene lookup returns CDR1 SNHLY and CDR2 FYNNEI.